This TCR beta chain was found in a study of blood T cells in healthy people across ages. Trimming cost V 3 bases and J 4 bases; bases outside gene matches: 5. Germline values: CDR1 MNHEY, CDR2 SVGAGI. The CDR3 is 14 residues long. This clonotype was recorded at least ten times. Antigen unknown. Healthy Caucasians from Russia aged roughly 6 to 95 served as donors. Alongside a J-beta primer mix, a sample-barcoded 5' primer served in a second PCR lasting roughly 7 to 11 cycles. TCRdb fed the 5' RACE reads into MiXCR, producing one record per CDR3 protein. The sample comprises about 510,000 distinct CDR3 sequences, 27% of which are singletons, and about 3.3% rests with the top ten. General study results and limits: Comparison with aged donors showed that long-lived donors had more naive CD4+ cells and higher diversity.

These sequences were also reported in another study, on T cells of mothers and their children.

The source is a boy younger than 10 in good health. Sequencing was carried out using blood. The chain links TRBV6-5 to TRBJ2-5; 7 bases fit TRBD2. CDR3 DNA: TGTGCCAGCAGTTATAATGGACTAGTAGAGACCCAGTACTTC. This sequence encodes CASSYNGLVETQYF.